This TCR beta chain was recovered during a study of cytomegalovirus exposure and HLA in healthy donors. The table lists this clone with a few counts. Antigen: not known. Study conclusions and caveats: Accurate predictions that matched the HLA-A and HLA-B alleles of most subjects were reportedly made from TCR beta sequences. The study labeled around 160 TCR beta chains cytomegalovirus-associated. Later analysis demonstrated an association between a missense DCLRE1C variant and TCR beta V- and J-gene trimming.

This CDR3 region has 13 residues. Germline V CDR1 and CDR2: MNHEY, SVGAGI. Trimming removed 8 bases at V and 2 bases at J, with 13 bases between. This PCR relied on a set of 60 Vbeta primers and 13 Jbeta primers. The data were produced by immunoSEQ multiplex PCR, yet TCRdb's version contains in-frame clones alone and is incomplete. The sample contains about 70,000 clones, 74% of which appear only once. Healthy donors of bone marrow made up the group. The gene calls are TRBV6-5 and TRBJ2-7; possibly TRBD2 for D (6 bases). The TCR originated in a human donor in good health. The sequenced sample was PBMCs. The CDR3 DNA sequence: TGTGCCAGCCGAATTAGCGGAACCTACGAGCAGTACTTC. Translating it yields CASRISGTYEQYF.